This is a list of T cell receptor beta chains from one sample in a study of blood T cells in healthy people across ages. TCRdb reanalysed the 5' RACE reads using MiXCR and keeps one entry per CDR3 protein. The profile shows 850,000 to 1,100,000 distinct CDR3 sequences, around two fifths of them singletons. The sample comprised blood. The receptors were sampled from a man between 18 and 29 years old in good health. CDR3s include the opening cysteine and the closing phenylalanine or tryptophan. Each record gives: CDR3 protein, V gene.

CDR3 protein: CSVEAQGFTYGYTF
V gene: TRBV29-1

CDR3 protein: CSASFPRGGSGDTQYF
V gene: TRBV20-1

CDR3 protein: CASSLAHSVNEQFF
V gene: TRBV7-2

CDR3 protein: CASSGLDRDNTEAFF
V gene: TRBV5-6

CDR3 protein: CASQGSNDNEQFF
V gene: TRBV6-2/TRBV6-3

CDR3 protein: CAISRTSGTSTDTQYF
V gene: TRBV10-3

CDR3 protein: CASSLWTKPSSGTGELFF
V gene: TRBV7-8

CDR3 protein: CASSEMEGSYNEQFF
V gene: TRBV6-1

CDR3 protein: CASSVDSSRGYGYTF
V gene: TRBV9

CDR3 protein: CASSYVGTGVGQPQHF
V gene: TRBV6-5

CDR3 protein: CASSYFGDTEAFF
V gene: TRBV6-5

CDR3 protein: CASSVASGAPDNEQFF
V gene: TRBV9

CDR3 protein: CALEGGFYGYTF
V gene: TRBV7-9

CDR3 protein: CASSRGKDSNQPQHF
V gene: TRBV6-6

CDR3 protein: CASSYNAYSNQPQHF
V gene: TRBV27

CDR3 protein: CSARGGTNTEAFF
V gene: TRBV20-1

CDR3 protein: CASSSGQAVGGYTF
V gene: TRBV28

CDR3 protein: CSAGKAQFKNEQYF
V gene: TRBV20-1

CDR3 protein: CASSFRQTLTDTQYF
V gene: TRBV7-2

CDR3 protein: CASSERLVGYLDTEAFF
V gene: TRBV6-1

CDR3 protein: CASTLLAGGPDEQFF
V gene: TRBV12-3/TRBV12-4

CDR3 protein: CSVEDDGTGTNYGYTF
V gene: TRBV29-1

CDR3 protein: CASRLINLGGADTQYF
V gene: TRBV5-1

CDR3 protein: CASRPTGSQSGFTF
V gene: TRBV28

CDR3 protein: CASSQGWVGGTGELFF
V gene: TRBV4-2

CDR3 protein: CASSTRNINYGYTF
V gene: TRBV7-2

CDR3 protein: CASSPSGYTGELFF
V gene: TRBV7-6

CDR3 protein: CASSKRQGIAEAFF
V gene: TRBV21-1

CDR3 protein: CASRRTFWTGLSTDTQYF
V gene: TRBV6-2/TRBV6-3

CDR3 protein: CASSLVMVVETQYF
V gene: TRBV12-3/TRBV12-4

CDR3 protein: CASSLSTTRTGITNYGYTF
V gene: TRBV11-1

CDR3 protein: CASSTETYNYGYTF
V gene: TRBV7-8

CDR3 protein: CSARAIQGDYGYTF
V gene: TRBV20-1

CDR3 protein: CASRLQGAFNNEQFF
V gene: TRBV2

CDR3 protein: CAISGDLTGELFF
V gene: TRBV10-3

CDR3 protein: CSAMTDNTEAFF
V gene: TRBV20-1

CDR3 protein: CASSPTRTSGDEQFF
V gene: TRBV6-2/TRBV6-3

CDR3 protein: CASSVGLAGIYEQYF
V gene: TRBV9

CDR3 protein: CSAFSPGQGPTNYGYTF
V gene: TRBV20-1

CDR3 protein: CASRLPGSDNYGYTF
V gene: TRBV6-1

CDR3 protein: CSATGPSQPYEQYF
V gene: TRBV20-1

CDR3 protein: CASSSWTGGEEKLFF
V gene: TRBV7-9

CDR3 protein: CASSLWQGSNQPQHF
V gene: TRBV5-5

CDR3 protein: CASSQDRRLSTGAFF
V gene: TRBV4-1

CDR3 protein: CSARDGAGGNTEAFF
V gene: TRBV20-1

CDR3 protein: CANSSKRTDTLNRYTF
V gene: TRBV7-2

CDR3 protein: CASSLTGRGSGDGYTF
V gene: TRBV7-3

CDR3 protein: CASSLGAGTDYGYTF
V gene: TRBV12-3/TRBV12-4

CDR3 protein: CASSQDGYGTSGEDEQYF
V gene: TRBV4-3

CDR3 protein: CASSQFQQRYEKLFF
V gene: TRBV4-3

CDR3 protein: CAINPTGEGKAFF
V gene: TRBV10-3

CDR3 protein: CASNRDRGRGEKLFF
V gene: TRBV18

CDR3 protein: CANSGGPGYGYTF
V gene: TRBV6-1

CDR3 protein: CSARQLAEAFF
V gene: TRBV20-1

CDR3 protein: CASSQVGGQEYGYTF
V gene: TRBV4-2